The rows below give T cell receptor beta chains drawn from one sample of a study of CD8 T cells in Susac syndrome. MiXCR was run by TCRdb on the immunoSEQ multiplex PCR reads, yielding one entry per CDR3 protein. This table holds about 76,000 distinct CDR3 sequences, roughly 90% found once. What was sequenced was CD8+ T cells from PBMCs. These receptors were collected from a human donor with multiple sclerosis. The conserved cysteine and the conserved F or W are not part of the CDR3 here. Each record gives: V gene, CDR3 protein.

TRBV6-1	ASSDRDLNTEAF
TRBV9	ASGRKKGAEDTEAF
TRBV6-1	ASSSYGYT
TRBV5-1	ASSWINRDTQY
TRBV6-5	ASSYGQGLVYGYT
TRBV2	ATLTPAGELF
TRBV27	ASSLGWGMVF
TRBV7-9	ASSKKQGRNTGELF
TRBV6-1	ASSELDRVGETQY
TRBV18	ASSPWDRGSGNTIY
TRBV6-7	ARGVFYREKLF
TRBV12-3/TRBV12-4	ASSSGGNTEAF
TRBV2	ASRDTTREPQETQY
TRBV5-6	ASSEGTENQPQH
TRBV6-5	ASTGVGANVLT
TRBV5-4	ASSSVGGANTGELF